One and the same sample provided the 28 T cell receptor beta chains below, sequenced in a study of CD8+ T cells in alopecia areata. RNA extraction was followed by reverse transcription into cDNA, which acted as the sequencing template. Some clones are missing from TCRdb's copy, which holds only in-frame ones; the method was immunoSEQ multiplex PCR. The sample consists of about 42,000 clones, around 90% of them appearing once. Documented treatment: oral pan-JAK inhibitor, 5-10 mg twice daily. This sample comprised CD8+ T cells sorted from blood, obtained at week 24, from a patient treated with tofacitinib. The receptors shown here come from a human donor with alopecia areata.

This sequence joins TRBV29-1 and TRBJ2-7; TRBD1 agrees at 10 bases. The CDR3 sequence is 16 residues long. J gave up 3 bases and V 2 bases, and 10 bases lay outside the gene matches. In germline, CDR1 is SQVTM, CDR2 ANQGSEA. The CDR3 nucleotides are TGCAGCGTTGAATCCTCCGGGACAGGGGCCAACTACGAGCAGTACTTC. This encodes CSVESSGTGANYEQYF.

CDR3 coding DNA: TGCGCCAGCAGCTTGTGGGTGCCGGGGCAGAACACTGAAGCTTTCTTT. Translation gives CASSLWVPGQNTEAFF. The chain recombines TRBV5-1 with TRBJ1-1, with D perhaps matching TRBD1 (5 bases). The CDR3 loop spans 16 amino acids. Looked up from germline, CDR1 is SGHRS and CDR2 is YFSETQ. V lost 1 base to trimming and J lost 1 base, with 14 bases between them. Full variable domain (rest looked up from reference TRBV5-1 and TRBJ1-1): KAGVTQTPRYLIKTRGQQVTLSCSPISGHRSVSWYQQTPGQGLQFLFEYFSETQRNKGNFPGRFSGRQFSNSRSEMNVSTLELGDSALYLCASSLWVPGQNTEAFFGQGTRLTVV.

The chain employs TRBV9 and TRBJ2-1; D unresolved. The length of the CDR3 is 16 residues. The germline gives CDR1 SGDLS, CDR2 YYNGEE. The germline V and J ends were trimmed by 0 bases and 4 bases, with 14 bases remaining between them. In nucleotides, the CDR3 is TGTGCCAGCAGCGTAGGAGTTCAATGCGGATACAATGAGCAGTTCTTC. This translates into CASSVGVQCGYNEQFF.

This clone appeared a few times. J is TRBJ2-3 and V is TRBV4-1; TRBD2 agrees at 10 bases. The V segment lost 5 bases and the J segment 0 bases; nucleotides outside the gene matches: 5. CDR3 length: 16 amino acids. Germline V gene sequence: CDR1 MGHRA, CDR2 YSYEKL. The CDR3 region has the DNA TGCGCCAGCAGCGTTCTAGCGGGGGAAAGCACAGATACGCAGTATTTT. Its translation: CASSVLAGESTDTQYF.

The chain carries TRBV27 and TRBJ2-3; D is possibly TRBD2 (6 bases). Trimming left V 5 bases short and J 2 bases short, with 17 bases between. This CDR3 spans 16 amino acids. Germline values: CDR1 MNHEY, CDR2 SMNVEV (reference sequence). CDR3 protein: CASSPNPGLLTDTQYF. CDR3 sequence (DNA): TGTGCCAGCAGTCCAAACCCGGGACTCCTCACAGATACGCAGTATTTT.

The CDR3 bases are TGTGCCAGCAGCTTAGGGTCCGGGACAGGGATAGATACGCAGTATTTT. This gives the protein CASSLGSGTGIDTQYF. V usage is TRBV7-6 and J usage is TRBJ2-3; 9 nucleotides match TRBD1. Losses at the gene ends were 1 base for V and 5 bases for J; bases not matched to a gene: 7. CDR3 length equals 16 residues. CDR1 and CDR2 from the germline V gene are SGHVS and FNYEAQ.

The chain couples TRBV28 to TRBJ2-7, with 8 bases fitting TRBD1. CDR3 length equals 14 residues. The V gene end was trimmed by 6 bases and the J gene end by 9 bases; junction bases not matched to a gene: 13. Germline V gives CDR1 MDHEN, CDR2 SYDVKM. CDR3 in DNA: TGTGCCAGCAGCCCGGACAGGGCAACCTTCGGGCAGTACTTC. Translated: CASSPDRATFGQYF.

The chain links TRBV10-3 to TRBJ2-3; 11 nucleotides agree with TRBD1. Trimming took 11 bases from V and 2 from J; bases not matched to a gene: 9. The CDR3 is 15 residues long. Germline CDR1 ENHRY, CDR2 SYGVKD. This CDR3 is CAASGQGADTDTQYF. CDR3 coding DNA: TGTGCCGCCTCCGGACAGGGGGCCGACACAGATACGCAGTATTTT.

V is TRBV5-1 and J is TRBJ2-5; 7 bases fit TRBD1. There are 14 residues in the CDR3. Trimming removed 4 bases from V and 1 base from J; junction bases left unmatched: 4. Germline values: CDR1 SGHRS, CDR2 YFSETQ. The CDR3 DNA is TGCGCCAGCAGCCAGGGACAGATCCAAGAGACCCAGTACTTC. It codes for CASSQGQIQETQYF.

The chain uses TRBV7-8 and TRBJ2-7, with D possibly being TRBD1 (6 bases). Trimming cost V 5 bases and J 1 base, with 12 bases left between them. The CDR3 is made up of 14 amino acids. In germline, CDR1 is SGHVS, CDR2 FQNEAQ. The CDR3 protein is CASSKDRISYEQYF. The CDR3 DNA reads TGTGCCAGCAGCAAAGACAGGATTTCCTACGAGCAGTACTTC.

The gene calls are TRBV28 and TRBJ2-4; perhaps TRBD2 as D (5 bases). Germline loops: CDR1 MDHEN, CDR2 SYDVKM. The CDR3 is 13 residues long. Trimming cost V 3 bases and J 8 bases, with 11 bases left between them. The CDR3 protein is CASSFLKRDIQYF. DNA for the CDR3: TGTGCCAGCAGTTTTCTCAAGAGGGACATTCAGTACTTC.

The chain joins TRBV21-1 to TRBJ2-7; whether TRBD2, the table's D call, matches the DNA was not checked. TRBV21-1 represents a pseudogene. CDR3 size: 19 residues. CDR3 DNA: TGTGCCAGCAGCAAATATAGGAGCGGGAGCCGGGCCAGGTGGTACGAGCAGTACTTC. This translates into CASSKYRSGSRARWYEQYF.

The gene calls are TRBV2 and TRBJ2-1; the match to TRBD2 covers 8 bases. There are 14 residues in the CDR3. Per the germline V gene, CDR1 is SNHLY and CDR2 is FYNNEI. V shed 0 bases and J 7 bases; nucleotides not matched to a gene: 2. The CDR3, as DNA: TGTGCCAGCAGTGAAGCCGGGGGGGTTAATGAGCAGTTCTTC. Protein product: CASSEAGGVNEQFF.

The chain has TRBV6-1 and TRBJ2-3; TRBD2 agrees at 13 bases. CDR3 length: 16 amino acids. CDR1 is MNHNS, CDR2 SASEGT, per germline. Trimming cost V 4 bases and J 5 bases; bases outside gene matches: 6. CDR3 region: CASSVGLAGAGDTQYF. In nucleotides, the CDR3 is TGTGCCAGCAGTGTCGGACTAGCGGGGGCGGGAGATACGCAGTATTTT.

This rearrangement joins TRBV13 to TRBJ2-7; no reliable D call. Trimming cost V 1 base and J 6 bases, with 7 bases left between them. This CDR3 has 12 amino acids. Germline CDR1 reads PRHDT; CDR2 reads FYEKMQ (reference sequence). CDR3 region: CASSLEASEQYF. DNA for the CDR3: TGTGCCAGCAGCTTAGAGGCGTCCGAGCAGTACTTC.

The gene calls are TRBV27 and TRBJ2-1; D not certain. Trimming took 1 base from V and 0 from J, leaving 10 bases between them. The CDR3 is 16 residues long. The germline gives CDR1 MNHEY, CDR2 SMNVEV (reference sequence). Written as DNA, the CDR3 is TGTGCCAGCAGTTTATACGTACCCCTCTCCTACAATGAGCAGTTCTTC. Its translation: CASSLYVPLSYNEQFF.

The genes are TRBV7-9 and TRBJ2-4; the D gene could be TRBD1 or TRBD2 (5 bases each). V was cut by 5 bases and J by 13 bases, with 12 bases left in between. Per germline, CDR1 SEHNR and CDR2 FQNEAQ (reference sequence). The CDR3 covers 11 residues. The CDR3 here is CASSRSGRQYF. The CDR3 nucleotides are TGTGCCAGCAGCCGCTCGGGACGCCAGTACTTC.

The chain combines TRBV7-9 with TRBJ2-5, with 9 bases matching TRBD1. CDR3 length: 15 residues. CDR1 is SEHNR, CDR2 FQNEAQ, per germline (reference sequence). V lost 5 bases, J lost 5 bases, and 9 bases stayed unmatched. CDR3 DNA sequence: TGTGCCAGCAGCCCACCGGGACAGGGATCGGAGACCCAGTACTTC. It specifies CASSPPGQGSETQYF.

The chain employs TRBV6-6 and TRBJ2-7; 8 bases line up with TRBD2. V shed 2 bases and J 9 bases; nucleotides not matched to a gene: 15. There are 16 residues in the CDR3. Germline assignment: CDR1 MNHNY and CDR2 SVGAGI (reference sequence). CDR3 residues: CASSYPPGGSKQVQYF. The CDR3 bases are TGTGCCAGCAGTTACCCACCGGGAGGGTCGAAGCAGGTGCAGTACTTC.

The chain recombines TRBV2 with TRBJ2-3, with D hard to call. This CDR3 comprises 14 residues. Trimming cost V 7 bases and J 0 bases, with 11 bases left between them. Germline V gene data show CDR1 as SNHLY and CDR2 as FYNNEI. The CDR3 spells CASIAGLSTDTQYF. CDR3 sequence (DNA): TGTGCCAGCATTGCAGGCCTTAGCACAGATACGCAGTATTTT.

The J gene is TRBJ2-3, the V gene TRBV6-1, with 14 nucleotides matching TRBD2. Germline lookup yields CDR1 MNHNS and CDR2 SASEGT. Losses at the gene ends were 3 bases for V and 4 bases for J; bases not matched to a gene: 3. The CDR3 consists of 16 residues. CDR3 amino acids: CASSETSGGAADTQYF. The CDR3, as DNA: TGTGCCAGCAGTGAGACTAGCGGGGGGGCTGCAGATACGCAGTATTTT.

V usage is TRBV27 and J usage is TRBJ2-7, with TRBD1 identical over 8 bases. The germline V gene has CDR1 MNHEY and CDR2 SMNVEV (reference sequence). The length of the CDR3 is 16 residues. J lost 5 bases, V lost 3 bases, and 12 bases had no gene match. CDR3 residues: CASSLVFGQGAHEQYF. The CDR3 DNA is TGTGCCAGCAGTTTGGTTTTCGGCCAGGGGGCCCACGAGCAGTACTTC.

The chain uses TRBV30 and TRBJ2-7; the match to TRBD2 covers 8 bases. The CDR3 is 13 amino acids. The germline CDR1 and CDR2 sequences are GTSNPN and SVGIG (reference sequence). V lost 1 base and J lost 2; bases outside the gene matches: 1. The CDR3 DNA follows: TGTGCCTGGAGTGCGGGGGGGCCCTACGAGCAGTACTTC. As protein: CAWSAGGPYEQYF.

This clone showed up just once. V gene TRBV13 combines with J gene TRBJ2-2, with 10 bases lining up with TRBD1. The germline V gene encodes CDR1 PRHDT and CDR2 FYEKMQ (reference sequence). Trimming at V came to 5 bases and at J to 3 bases, leaving 6 bases not matched to a gene. The CDR3 loop spans 16 amino acids. The CDR3 DNA follows: TGTGCCAGCAGCCAGGCTGGACAGGGGGACACCGGGGAGCTGTTTTTT. Protein sequence: CASSQAGQGDTGELFF.

J is TRBJ2-1 and V is TRBV27; D perhaps matches TRBD2 (6 bases). Germline loops: CDR1 MNHEY, CDR2 SMNVEV (reference sequence). Trimming shortened V by 4 bases and J by 0 bases, and 10 bases separated the two germline ends. The CDR3 spans 15 residues. CDR3 nucleotides: TGTGCCAGCAGTTCGATAGCGGACTCCTACAATGAGCAGTTCTTC. Translated: CASSSIADSYNEQFF.

The rearrangement links TRBV5-1 to TRBJ2-7; D remains ambiguous. The V gene's germline CDR1 is SGHRS and CDR2 YFSETQ. The CDR3 runs 14 residues. V lost 2 bases and J 2 bases, leaving 11 bases between the germline ends. The chain's CDR3 is CASSFEVGAYEQYF. DNA for the CDR3: TGCGCCAGCAGCTTCGAAGTAGGAGCCTACGAGCAGTACTTC.

J is TRBJ2-7 and V is TRBV28; TRBD1 aligns across 7 bases. Germline V gene sequence: CDR1 MDHEN, CDR2 SYDVKM. This CDR3 contains 14 residues. Trimming removed 6 bases from V and 9 bases from J; junction bases left unmatched: 14. The CDR3 sequence is CASSDPGQNPRQYF. In DNA form, the CDR3 reads TGTGCCAGCAGCGACCCGGGACAGAACCCCAGGCAGTACTTC.

The chain combines TRBV6-5 with TRBJ2-3; D unresolved. V shed 2 bases and J shed 6 bases, with 12 bases lying between them. Germline V gene sequence: CDR1 MNHEY, CDR2 SVGAGI. CDR3 length equals 14 residues. The CDR3 coding sequence is TGTGCCAGCAGTTACACTGGTCTGGAGGATACGCAGTATTTT. Its protein is CASSYTGLEDTQYF.